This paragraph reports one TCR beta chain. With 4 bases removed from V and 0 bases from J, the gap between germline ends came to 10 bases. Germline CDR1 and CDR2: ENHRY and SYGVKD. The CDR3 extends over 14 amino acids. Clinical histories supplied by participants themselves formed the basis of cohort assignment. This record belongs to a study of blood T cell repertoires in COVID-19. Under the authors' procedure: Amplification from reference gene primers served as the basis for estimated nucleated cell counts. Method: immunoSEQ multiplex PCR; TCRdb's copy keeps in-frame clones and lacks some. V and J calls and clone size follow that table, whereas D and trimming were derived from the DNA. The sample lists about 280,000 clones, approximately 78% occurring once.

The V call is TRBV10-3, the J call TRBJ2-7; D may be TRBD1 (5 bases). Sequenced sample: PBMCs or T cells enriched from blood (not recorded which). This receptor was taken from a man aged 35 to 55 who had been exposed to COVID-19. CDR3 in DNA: TGTGCCATCAGTGTAGGGGCCAGCTCCTACGAGCAGTACTTC. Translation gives CAISVGASSYEQYF.